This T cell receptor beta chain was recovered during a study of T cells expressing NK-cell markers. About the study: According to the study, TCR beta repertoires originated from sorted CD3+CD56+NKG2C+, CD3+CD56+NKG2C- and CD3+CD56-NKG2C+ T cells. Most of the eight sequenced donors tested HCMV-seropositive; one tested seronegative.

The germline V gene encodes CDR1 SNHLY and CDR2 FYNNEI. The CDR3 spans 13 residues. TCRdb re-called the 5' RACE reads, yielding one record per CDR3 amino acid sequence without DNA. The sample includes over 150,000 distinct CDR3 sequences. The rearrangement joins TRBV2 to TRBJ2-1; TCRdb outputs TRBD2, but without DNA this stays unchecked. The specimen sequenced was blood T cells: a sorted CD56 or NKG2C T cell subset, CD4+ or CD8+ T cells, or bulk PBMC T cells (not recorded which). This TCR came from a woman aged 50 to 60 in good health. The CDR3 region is CASSSGSLNEQFF. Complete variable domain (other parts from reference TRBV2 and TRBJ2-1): EPEVTQTPSHQVTQMGQEVILRCVPISNHLYFYWYRQILGQKVEFLVSFYNNEISEKSEIFDDQFSVERPDGSNFTLKIRSTKLEDSAMYFCASSSGSLNEQFFGPGTRLTVL.